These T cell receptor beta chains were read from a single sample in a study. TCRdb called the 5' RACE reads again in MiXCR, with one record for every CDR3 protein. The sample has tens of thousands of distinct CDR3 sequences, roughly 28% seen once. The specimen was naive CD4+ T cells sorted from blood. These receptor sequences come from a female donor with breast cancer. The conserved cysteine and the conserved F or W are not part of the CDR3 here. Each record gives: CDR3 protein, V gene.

cdr3_aa: ASSRTQTVGRTDTQY
v_call: TRBV7-2

cdr3_aa: ASSLAGAFIYEQY
v_call: TRBV5-5

cdr3_aa: ASSVEPGLIYEQY
v_call: TRBV7-3

cdr3_aa: ASSDRAFSNQPQH
v_call: TRBV3-1

cdr3_aa: ASSLHFSENEAF
v_call: TRBV7-2

cdr3_aa: ASSLNGFQPQH
v_call: TRBV7-9

cdr3_aa: ASSVLDRKISYEQY
v_call: TRBV2

cdr3_aa: ASSSGTGVTEAF
v_call: TRBV7-3

cdr3_aa: ASSKPLTGGADGELF
v_call: TRBV7-9

cdr3_aa: SASLVLTQETQY
v_call: TRBV20-1

cdr3_aa: ASRQGSRGHGYT
v_call: TRBV6-5

cdr3_aa: ASSRQGSYNEQF
v_call: TRBV9

cdr3_aa: ASRLLGVYEQY
v_call: TRBV27

cdr3_aa: SAANRRGTGELF
v_call: TRBV20-1

cdr3_aa: ASSRTGTGGFILIHEQY
v_call: TRBV11-2

cdr3_aa: SARDWGSRANVLT
v_call: TRBV20-1

cdr3_aa: ASSLEPRGGTEAF
v_call: TRBV7-2

cdr3_aa: SVEGHEEKLF
v_call: TRBV29-1

cdr3_aa: SVRDGGNQPQH
v_call: TRBV29-1

cdr3_aa: ASSPGRWNSGNTIY
v_call: TRBV6-6

cdr3_aa: ASSAQTSGRETQY
v_call: TRBV7-2

cdr3_aa: ASNVINQETQY
v_call: TRBV2

cdr3_aa: ASSLGLGGMNEQF
v_call: TRBV7-8

cdr3_aa: ASSLASGRADTQY
v_call: TRBV7-2

cdr3_aa: ASSQAPTTEAF
v_call: TRBV4-2

cdr3_aa: ASSESSQAYRAAYGYT
v_call: TRBV6-1

cdr3_aa: ASQEGGGNTEAF
v_call: TRBV6-6

cdr3_aa: ASSSTGVEKLF
v_call: TRBV7-9

cdr3_aa: SASGTGTSGNQETQY
v_call: TRBV20-1

cdr3_aa: ASSLALLSSGYT
v_call: TRBV5-6

cdr3_aa: ASRPTGADTQY
v_call: TRBV12-3/TRBV12-4

cdr3_aa: SARDLTGLAGAGELF
v_call: TRBV20-1

cdr3_aa: ASSSPGQSEAF
v_call: TRBV11-2

cdr3_aa: ASESGQGFRGSSYEQY
v_call: TRBV2

cdr3_aa: ASNTPGQGYEQY
v_call: TRBV28

cdr3_aa: ASSFNYGYT
v_call: TRBV7-2

cdr3_aa: ASGQDRASGMYNQY
v_call: TRBV4-2

cdr3_aa: ASSYPEGHGYT
v_call: TRBV6-5

cdr3_aa: ATSRVRGRANEQF
v_call: TRBV15

cdr3_aa: ASSLVGGPGYT
v_call: TRBV5-1

cdr3_aa: ASSQGLGWRNSPLH
v_call: TRBV3-1

cdr3_aa: AISEVLAGEQF
v_call: TRBV10-3